This T cell receptor (beta chain) was documented in a study of STAT5B mutations in CD4+ large granular lymphocyte leukemia. Study-wide results and limits: TRBV06-family usage was enriched in top patient clones (8/27) versus controls (2/35). CD4-sorted patient repertoires seemed more clonal than healthy CD4+ repertoires. Main leukemic clonotypes were patient-specific, but roughly 23% appeared at low frequency elsewhere.

This was a survey-level run. TCRdb's copy holds only in-frame clones and misses some; the assay was immunoSEQ multiplex PCR. The sample includes 20,000 to 25,000 clones, about three quarters of them seen just once. CDR1 SGHRS and CDR2 YFSETQ come from the germline V gene. This CDR3 is 15 amino acids long. V was shortened by 1 base and J by 3 bases, with 13 bases between the two germline ends. In the case of this clone: What it recognizes is unknown.

The source material was CD4+ T cells from blood buffy coats. The V gene is TRBV5-1, the J gene TRBJ1-1; D not certain. The TCR sequence derives from a human donor in good health. The CDR3 DNA sequence: TGCGCCAGCAGCTTGTACGGGAAGGGCGACACTGAAGCTTTCTTT. It codes for CASSLYGKGDTEAFF.